A selection of T cell receptor beta chains follows, all from one sample in a study of T-cell memory formation after mild COVID-19. In TCRdb, the 5' RACE reads were re-called with MiXCR into one record per CDR3 protein. The sample includes 150,000 to 200,000 distinct CDR3 sequences, around 13% of them seen just once. Input material: PBMCs or a T cell subset sorted from them (not recorded which). The receptors were sampled from an adult woman who had mild COVID-19 (a few samples of this study predate the infection). Cell type and time point are not known. The CDR3 runs from the conserved cysteine through the conserved F or W. A D gene is named only where the DNA matches it firmly. Clone size is shown for a subset of rows, as once, few, many or a class of expanded clone.

>TRBJ1-2|NA|NA|TRBV3-1
CASSQVQVVGGYTF
TGTGCCAGCAGCCAAGTCCAGGTCGTCGGGGGCTACACCTTC
>TRBJ2-5|few|TRBD2|TRBV6-6
CASSYSGGLGSKETQYF
TGTGCCAGCAGTTACTCGGGGGGGTTAGGTAGTAAAGAGACCCAGTACTTC
>TRBJ2-2|NA|TRBD1|TRBV2
CAIRQGSTGELFF
TGTGCCATCCGACAGGGCAGCACCGGGGAGCTGTTTTTT
>TRBJ1-5|NA|NA|TRBV20-1
CSATPLSTAYQPQHF
TGCAGTGCTACCCCTCTGTCCACAGCCTATCAGCCCCAGCATTTT
>TRBJ2-3|NA|TRBD2|TRBV7-9
CASSSASGRSGDTQYF
TGTGCCAGCAGCTCGGCTAGCGGGAGATCCGGAGATACGCAGTATTTT
>TRBJ2-3|few|TRBD2|TRBV11-3
CASSSGLAGGVDTQYF
TGTGCCAGCAGCTCGGGACTAGCGGGAGGAGTGGATACGCAGTATTTT
>TRBJ2-7|many|NA|TRBV7-9
CASSSLYEQYF
TGTGCCAGCAGCTCGCTTTACGAGCAGTACTTC
>TRBJ2-7|few|TRBD1|TRBV6-5
CASSYSAGTGTEQYF
TGTGCCAGCAGTTACTCCGCCGGGACAGGGACCGAGCAGTACTTC
>TRBJ2-7|few|TRBD1|TRBV5-1
CASSLWDSNYEQYF
TGCGCCAGCAGCTTGTGGGACAGCAACTACGAGCAGTACTTC
>TRBJ2-2|NA|TRBD2|TRBV30
CAWHRLAGNTGELFF
TGTGCCTGGCACCGACTAGCGGGGAACACCGGGGAGCTGTTTTTT
>TRBJ2-7|NA|NA|TRBV27
CASSFGVWGYEKYF
TGTGCCAGCAGTTTCGGGGTCTGGGGCTACGAGAAGTACTTC
>TRBJ2-1|few|NA|TRBV4-2
CASSQDIGRHNEQFF
TGTGCCAGCAGCCAAGATATCGGGCGGCACAATGAGCAGTTCTTC
>TRBJ2-7|many|NA|TRBV29-1
CSVGSVSPYEQYF
TGCAGCGTTGGTTCAGTATCCCCCTACGAGCAGTACTTC
>TRBJ1-4|few|NA|TRBV6-5
CASSPRGKNEKLFF
TGTGCCAGCAGTCCACGGGGGAAGAACGAAAAACTGTTTTTT
>TRBJ2-3|once|NA|TRBV7-2
CASTHSTDTQYF
TGTGCCAGCACCCACAGCACAGATACGCAGTATTTT
>TRBJ2-7|many|TRBD1|TRBV5-1
CASSWETGRGEQYF
TGCGCCAGCAGCTGGGAGACAGGGAGAGGCGAGCAGTACTTC
>TRBJ2-1|many|NA|TRBV27
CASSLSWQGRNEQFF
TGTGCCAGCAGTTTATCGTGGCAGGGGCGGAATGAGCAGTTCTTC
>TRBJ2-1|NA|TRBD2|TRBV5-5
CASSFQHSGAYNEQFF
TGTGCCAGCAGCTTTCAACATAGCGGGGCTTACAATGAGCAGTTCTTC
>TRBJ2-7|few|NA|TRBV12-3/TRBV12-4
CASTPTGSVSEQYF
TGTGCCAGCACCCCGACAGGATCTGTCTCCGAGCAGTACTTC
>TRBJ2-6|NA|NA|TRBV9
CASSGNRELWESSGANVLTF
TGTGCCAGCAGCGGTAACAGGGAGTTATGGGAGAGCTCTGGGGCCAACGTCCTGACTTTC
>TRBJ1-2|NA|NA|TRBV27
CASSLGQMYGYTF
TGTGCCAGCAGTTTAGGGCAGATGTATGGCTACACCTTC
>TRBJ2-3|NA|TRBD2|TRBV7-6
CASSWDPTSGDTDTQYF
TGTGCCAGCAGCTGGGACCCGACTAGCGGGGACACAGATACGCAGTATTTT
>TRBJ2-7|NA|NA|TRBV15
CATSPERDYEQYF
TGTGCCACCAGCCCGGAACGCGACTACGAGCAGTACTTC
>TRBJ1-2|many|NA|TRBV7-2
CATQGTNYGYTF
TGTGCCACCCAAGGGACTAACTATGGCTACACCTTC
>TRBJ2-3|few|NA|TRBV20-1
CSARGGGGPDTQYF
TGCAGTGCTAGGGGGGGTGGGGGTCCAGATACGCAGTATTTT
>TRBJ2-1|NA|NA|TRBV5-1
CASSLAPGTQNEQFF
TGCGCCAGCAGCTTGGCCCCCGGGACCCAAAATGAGCAGTTCTTC
>TRBJ2-2|NA|TRBD1|TRBV24-1
CATSDLWGQGIGELFF
TGTGCCACCAGTGATTTGTGGGGACAGGGCATCGGGGAGCTGTTTTTT
>TRBJ2-7|few|TRBD2|TRBV12-3/TRBV12-4
CASSAGTSGEQYF
TGTGCCAGCAGTGCGGGGACTAGCGGTGAGCAGTACTTC
>TRBJ2-7|few|NA|TRBV11-2
CASSLLPDSYEQYF
TGTGCCAGCAGCTTATTACCAGACTCCTACGAGCAGTACTTC
>TRBJ2-3|NA|NA|TRBV18
CASSPRGSADTQYF
TGTGCCAGCTCACCACGGGGATCCGCGGATACGCAGTATTTT
>TRBJ2-3|medium-sized|NA|TRBV5-1
CASSVRDLSRYTDTQYF
TGCGCCAGCAGCGTCCGGGACCTCAGCCGTTACACAGATACGCAGTATTTT
>TRBJ2-5|few|TRBD1|TRBV6-2/TRBV6-3
CASSGTAETQYF
TGTGCCAGCAGTGGGACAGCCGAGACCCAGTACTTC